One and the same sample provided the 20 T cell receptor beta chains below, sequenced in a study of CXCR3-negative and CXCR3-positive naive CD8 T cells. The authors made the TRB cDNA libraries by 5' RACE using UMI labels. TCRdb processed the 5' RACE reads again and assigns one entry to each CDR3 protein, with no DNA. This sample's table reports approximately 52,000 distinct CDR3 sequences. Sequenced input: memory CD8+ T cells from blood. The receptors come from a human donor in good health. Some clones in this sample may be carry-over from other donors' samples.

This CDR3 reads CASSLGYEQFF. J is TRBJ2-1 and V is TRBV5-1. CDR1 is SGHRS and CDR2 is YFSETQ in the germline V gene. This CDR3 has 11 amino acids.

The chain has TRBV21-1 and TRBJ2-1; TCRdb selects TRBD1, and the lack of DNA leaves this call unchecked. TRBV21-1 is a pseudogene locus. The CDR3 sequence is 17 residues long. CDR3: CASSTPWDRERYNEQFF.

The CDR3 reads CASSDRDRTQETQYF. This sequence joins TRBV28 and TRBJ2-5; with no DNA, the TCRdb D assignment of TRBD1 cannot be verified. CDR1 is MDHEN and CDR2 is SYDVKM in the germline V gene. The CDR3 covers 15 residues.

This rearrangement joins TRBV4-2 to TRBJ2-1; the TCRdb D gene call, TRBD2, has no DNA to confirm it. The CDR3 covers 15 residues. Per the germline V gene, CDR1 is LGHNA and CDR2 is YNFKEQ. CDR3 loop: CASSLRAGKNNEQFF.

The J gene is TRBJ2-7, the V gene TRBV6-6; TCRdb's assignment of TRBD1 cannot be checked, as there is no DNA. The CDR3 length is 15 residues. Germline CDR1 and CDR2: MNHNY and SVGAGI (reference sequence). CDR3 sequence: CASSRPTTGSYEQYF.

The rearrangement joins TRBV28 to TRBJ1-1. This CDR3 spans 13 amino acids. Germline V gene data show CDR1 as MDHEN and CDR2 as SYDVKM. The chain's CDR3 is CASRTDGNTEAFF.

The chain recombines TRBV7-8 with TRBJ2-5; TCRdb reports TRBD2, a call that lacks DNA to check it against. The CDR3 consists of 16 residues. Germline V lookup: CDR1 SGHVS, CDR2 FQNEAQ. This CDR3 is CASSLRDRKGEETQYF.

The chain has TRBV6-5 and TRBJ2-1; TCRdb picks TRBD1, but there is no DNA to check that call. The length of the CDR3 is 15 residues. From germline, CDR1 is MNHEY and CDR2 SVGAGI. This chain's CDR3 is CASSYGQGDNNEQFF.

V is TRBV2 and J is TRBJ1-1; no DNA is available, so the TRBD1 call from TCRdb remains unchecked. The CDR3 runs to 13 residues. CDR1 is SNHLY and CDR2 is FYNNEI in the germline V gene. CDR3 residues: CANTQGMNTEAFF.

The chain combines TRBV6-5 with TRBJ2-1; there is no DNA to check the TCRdb D call of TRBD2. Germline values: CDR1 MNHEY, CDR2 SVGAGI. This CDR3 is 17 amino acids long. The CDR3 spells CASSYLSGGTLYNEQFF.

The J gene is TRBJ2-1, the V gene TRBV29-1; as DNA is missing, the TRBD2 call by TCRdb cannot be tested. This CDR3 contains 16 residues. Germline V gene data show CDR1 as SQVTM and CDR2 as ANQGSEA. The chain's CDR3 is CSVLASGSGRYNEQFF.

The genes are TRBV20-1 and TRBJ2-7. This CDR3 has 12 residues. Germline V gene sequence: CDR1 DFQATT, CDR2 SNEGSKA (reference sequence). The CDR3 loop reads CSARGSAYEQYF.

The gene calls are TRBV7-8 and TRBJ2-1. There are 15 residues in the CDR3. CDR1 and CDR2 (germline): SGHVS, FQNEAQ. CDR3 amino acids: CASSFGDSSYNEQFF. The full variable domain, its missing parts supplied by reference TRBV7-8 and TRBJ2-1, is GAGVSQSPRYKVAKRGQDVALRCDPISGHVSLFWYQQALGQGPEFLTYFQNEAQLDKSGLPSDRFFAERPEGSVSTLKIQRTQQEDSAVYLCASSFGDSSYNEQFFGPGTRLTVL.

V and J are TRBV4-1 and TRBJ1-1. The CDR3 length is 16 residues. Germline assignment: CDR1 MGHRA and CDR2 YSYEKL. This chain's CDR3 is CASSQDLRGMNTEAFF.

The J gene is TRBJ2-7, the V gene TRBV28; TCRdb reports TRBD1, a call that lacks DNA to check it against. This CDR3 has 14 amino acids. Germline lookup yields CDR1 MDHEN and CDR2 SYDVKM. CDR3 region: CASSLSGPGNEQYF.

This CDR3 is CASSQMSPAHYEQYF. V gene TRBV7-8 combines with J gene TRBJ2-7; TCRdb selects TRBD1, and the lack of DNA leaves this call unchecked. Germline loops: CDR1 SGHVS, CDR2 FQNEAQ. The CDR3 length is 15 residues.

The chain carries TRBV27 and TRBJ1-2; there is no DNA to check the TCRdb D call of TRBD1. The CDR3 has 15 amino acids. Germline CDR1 MNHEY, CDR2 SMNVEV (reference sequence). The CDR3 is CASRDGTGANYGYTF.

V is TRBV7-8 and J is TRBJ2-7; absent DNA, TCRdb's TRBD2 call cannot be checked. The CDR3 is made up of 16 amino acids. The germline V gene has CDR1 SGHVS and CDR2 FQNEAQ. CDR3: CASSLVRQPKYEGQYF.

V usage is TRBV29-1 and J usage is TRBJ2-7; the TRBD2 assignment by TCRdb is unverifiable without DNA. CDR1 and CDR2 (germline): SQVTM, ANQGSEA. This CDR3 has 16 amino acids. CDR3 sequence: CSSSGGLAGFLYEQYF.

This chain links TRBV4-1 with TRBJ2-7. CDR3 length: 13 amino acids. CDR1 and CDR2 from the germline V gene are MGHRA and YSYEKL. CDR3 residues: CASSQVNSYEQYF.